These 24 T cell receptor beta chains share one sample of origin, sequenced in a study of T-cell memory formation after mild COVID-19. TCRdb itself ran the 5' RACE reads through MiXCR, one entry per CDR3 protein. The table includes about 130,000 distinct CDR3 sequences, 20% to 25% detected once. The specimen was PBMCs or a T cell subset sorted from them (not recorded which). All receptors come from an adult woman who had mild COVID-19 (a few samples of this study predate the infection). Cell type and time point are not known.

This clonotype was observed a handful of times. The chain uses TRBV15 and TRBJ1-2; D not certain. Trimming cost V 3 bases and J 8 bases, with 13 bases left between them. The CDR3 runs to 13 residues. The germline CDR1 and CDR2 sequences are LNHNV and YYDKDF (reference sequence). This chain's CDR3 is CATSRSSLDGYTF. CDR3 nucleotides: TGTGCCACCAGCAGGTCGAGTCTCGACGGCTACACCTTC.

This clonotype appeared a few times. The gene calls are TRBV5-5 and TRBJ1-2; no definite D call. The CDR3 covers 13 residues. The germline gives CDR1 SGHKS, CDR2 YYEKEE (reference sequence). V was pared by 3 bases and J by 4 bases, with 10 bases between. The CDR3 spells CASSSQPSYGYTF. In DNA form, the CDR3 reads TGTGCCAGCAGCTCCCAGCCGAGCTATGGCTACACCTTC.

The chain combines TRBV5-1 with TRBJ1-3; D is perhaps TRBD1 (5 bases). Germline V gives CDR1 SGHRS, CDR2 YFSETQ. V shed 4 bases and J shed 0 bases, with 11 bases lying between them. The length of the CDR3 is 15 residues. The CDR3, as DNA: TGCGCCAGCAGCCCGGGACCTGGCTCTGGAAACACCATATATTTT. Residues: CASSPGPGSGNTIYF.

This clonotype has only a few counts. The chain recombines TRBV6-5 with TRBJ2-2; TRBD1 might be the D (5 bases). The ends were cut back, 5 bases at V and 7 bases at J, with 14 bases in the middle. Germline assignment: CDR1 MNHEY and CDR2 SVGAGI. The CDR3 is 14 amino acids. The CDR3 DNA follows: TGTGCCAGCAGTCCTGAGGCAGGGTTCGGGGAGCTGTTTTTT. This gives the protein CASSPEAGFGELFF.

The chain is built from TRBV29-1 and TRBJ2-7, with TRBD2 matching over 8 bases. Germline V gene sequence: CDR1 SQVTM, CDR2 ANQGSEA. The CDR3 extends over 14 amino acids. With V trimmed by 0 bases and J by 0 bases, 1 base remained unmatched. CDR3 bases: TGCAGCGTTGAAGACGGGAGGGCCTCCTACGAGCAGTACTTC. It yields the protein CSVEDGRASYEQYF.

This clonotype was observed a handful of times. The rearrangement uses TRBV5-1 and TRBJ2-3, with 10 nucleotides matching TRBD2. This CDR3 contains 16 residues. Looked up from germline, CDR1 is SGHRS and CDR2 is YFSETQ. The junction had 8 bases not matched to a gene; V was cut back by 4 bases and J by 3 bases. CDR3 DNA sequence: TGCGCCAGCAGCCGTGGACTAGCGGAGGGAACAGATACGCAGTATTTT. This encodes CASSRGLAEGTDTQYF.

This clonotype was picked up a small number of times. The chain links TRBV20-1 to TRBJ2-1, with 9 positions matching TRBD2. The J segment lost 5 bases and the V segment lost 0 bases, leaving 5 bases of the junction unmatched. The CDR3 spans 15 residues. The germline gives CDR1 DFQATT, CDR2 SNEGSKA (reference sequence). CDR3 loop: CSAREFGTSHNEQFF. The CDR3, as DNA: TGCAGTGCTAGAGAGTTCGGGACTAGCCACAATGAGCAGTTCTTC.

This clonotype was seen more than once but under ten times. The rearrangement uses TRBV6-6 and TRBJ1-5; D remains unclear. The CDR3 extends over 10 amino acids. Germline CDR1 reads MNHNY; CDR2 reads SVGAGI (reference sequence). With 9 bases removed from V and 4 bases from J, the gap between germline ends came to 4 bases. The CDR3 DNA is TGTGCCAGGGGTAATCAGCCCCAGCATTTT. Translation gives CARGNQPQHF.

This chain joins TRBV19 and TRBJ2-1; TRBD2 agrees at 10 bases. J lost 7 bases, V lost 1 base, and 4 bases had no gene match. Germline assignment: CDR1 LNHDA and CDR2 SQIVND (reference sequence). This CDR3 spans 15 amino acids. This chain's CDR3 is CASSIGWTSGNEQFF. The CDR3 DNA reads as TGTGCCAGTAGTATAGGATGGACTAGCGGTAATGAGCAGTTCTTC. Using reference TRBV19 and TRBJ2-1 for the parts outside the CDR3, the full variable domain is DGGITQSPKYLFRKEGQNVTLSCEQNLNHDAMYWYRQDPGQGLRLIYYSQIVNDFQKGDIAEGYSVSREKKESFPLTVTSAQKNPTAFYLCASSIGWTSGNEQFFGPGTRLTVL.

The chain is built from TRBV7-9 and TRBJ2-3; D remains unclear. V was clipped by 2 bases and J by 4 bases, with 4 bases between them. CDR1 is SEHNR, CDR2 FQNEAQ, per germline (reference sequence). The CDR3 consists of 12 residues. Written as DNA, the CDR3 is TGTGCCAGCAGCTTAATTCCAGATACGCAGTATTTT. This gives the protein CASSLIPDTQYF.

This clonotype was detected only a few times. The gene calls are TRBV29-1 and TRBJ2-7; the match to TRBD2 covers 12 bases. Germline CDR1 and CDR2: SQVTM and ANQGSEA. There are 14 residues in the CDR3. Losses at the gene ends were 7 bases for V and 3 bases for J; bases not matched to a gene: 7. CDR3 bases: TGCAGCGCGGTACTAGCGGGAGGTAACTACGAGCAGTACTTC. Amino acids: CSAVLAGGNYEQYF.

This clonotype was observed a few times. J is TRBJ2-2 and V is TRBV6-2 or TRBV6-3; TRBD2 matches 11 bases. J gave up 6 bases and V 8 bases, and 8 bases lay outside the gene matches. The germline gives CDR1 MNHEY, CDR2 SVGEGT. The CDR3 contains 15 residues. In DNA, the CDR3 is TGTGCCAGCTCCACGCTAGCGGGAGGTTCCGGGGAGCTGTTTTTT. Its translation is CASSTLAGGSGELFF.

The rearrangement uses TRBV24-1 and TRBJ2-2, with TRBD1 identical over 9 bases. CDR1 is KGHDR and CDR2 is SFDVKD in the germline V gene. V was pared by 0 bases and J by 4 bases, with 5 bases of the junction left unmatched. This CDR3 spans 17 amino acids. The CDR3 loop reads CATSDLKGQGITGELFF. CDR3 coding DNA: TGTGCCACCAGTGATTTGAAGGGACAGGGAATCACCGGGGAGCTGTTTTTT.

This clonotype was detected a few times. The J gene is TRBJ2-4, the V gene TRBV24-1, with D perhaps matching TRBD2 (5 bases). V dropped 7 bases and J dropped 5 bases, with 8 bases sitting between them. Looked up from germline, CDR1 is KGHDR and CDR2 is SFDVKD. The CDR3 consists of 12 residues. The DNA for the CDR3 is TGTGCCACCAGCACCGGGGAAAACATTCAGTACTTC. Amino acids: CATSTGENIQYF.

A few counts support this clonotype. This chain uses TRBV20-1 with TRBJ2-1, with 8 bases aligning to TRBD2. In germline, CDR1 is DFQATT, CDR2 SNEGSKA (reference sequence). The CDR3 is 14 amino acids. The J segment lost 0 bases and the V segment lost 5 bases, leaving 3 bases of the junction unmatched. CDR3 nucleotides: TGCAGTGCTCCCGGGACTAGCTCCTACAATGAGCAGTTCTTC. Encoded protein: CSAPGTSSYNEQFF.

The CDR3 reads CASSSRDSETGANVLTF. CDR3 nucleotides: TGTGCCAGCAGCTCCCGGGACAGTGAAACTGGGGCCAACGTCCTGACTTTC. V and J are TRBV5-5 and TRBJ2-6; 7 bases map to TRBD1. This CDR3 spans 17 amino acids. V gave up 3 bases and J gave up 2 bases; unmatched junction bases: 8. Germline CDR1 is SGHKS and CDR2 is YYEKEE (reference sequence).

This chain uses TRBV16 with TRBJ2-7; no firm D call. Germline CDR1 reads KGHSY; CDR2 reads FQNENV. This CDR3 has 14 residues. V was pared by 0 bases and J by 3 bases, with 9 bases between. CDR3 in amino acids: CASSQSRYSYEQYF. CDR3 DNA sequence: TGTGCCAGCAGCCAATCTAGGTACAGCTACGAGCAGTACTTC. Together with reference TRBV16 and TRBJ2-7, the CDR3 gives the full variable domain: GEEVAQTPKHLVRGEGQKAKLYCAPIKGHSYVFWYQQVLKNEFKFLISFQNENVFDETGMPKERFSAKCLPNSPCSLEIQATKLEDSAVYFCASSQSRYSYEQYFGPGTRLTVT.

In this sample, this clonotype turned up a few times. This rearrangement joins TRBV6-5 to TRBJ2-3; the match to TRBD1 covers 8 bases. V shed 4 bases, J shed 3 bases, and the junction held 6 bases outside the gene matches. The germline CDR1 and CDR2 sequences are MNHEY and SVGAGI. The CDR3 runs to 15 residues. The CDR3 nucleotides read TGTGCCAGCAGTTCCACAGGGGGATGGACAGATACGCAGTATTTT. Translating gives CASSSTGGWTDTQYF.

The chain couples TRBV6-5 to TRBJ2-1; D ambiguous. Between the trimmed V and J ends, which lost 1 base and 8 bases, there was a span of 9 bases. CDR3 length: 13 residues. Germline values: CDR1 MNHEY, CDR2 SVGAGI. The CDR3 loop is CASSYFWTDEQFF. The CDR3 DNA reads TGTGCCAGCAGTTACTTTTGGACGGATGAGCAGTTCTTC.

The chain uses TRBV7-3 and TRBJ2-5; D is uncertain. V was shortened by 2 bases and J by 5 bases, with 9 bases between the two germline ends. Per germline, CDR1 SGHTA and CDR2 FQGTGA. CDR3 length equals 13 residues. CDR3 nucleotides: TGTGCCAGCAGCTTAGAGTATAGGGAGACCCAGTACTTC. It encodes CASSLEYRETQYF.

The chain joins TRBV29-1 to TRBJ1-2; tentatively, D is TRBD1 (5 bases). V was trimmed by 1 base and J by 6 bases, leaving 12 bases between them. The CDR3 has 13 amino acids. Germline assignment: CDR1 SQVTM and CDR2 ANQGSEA. The CDR3 is CSVEAPGRDGYTF. In DNA, the CDR3 is TGCAGCGTTGAAGCCCCGGGACGGGATGGCTACACCTTC.

This clonotype is a singleton in its sample. The DNA for the CDR3 is TGCGCCAGCAGCCCCCACGGGCAGGATGAGCAGTTCTTC. It codes for CASSPHGQDEQFF. This rearrangement joins TRBV5-1 to TRBJ2-1; D unclear. Per the germline V gene, CDR1 is SGHRS and CDR2 is YFSETQ. With 4 bases removed from V and 8 bases from J, the gap between germline ends came to 13 bases. This CDR3 comprises 13 residues.

The table lists this clonotype with a few counts. The chain carries TRBV7-2 and TRBJ2-5; TRBD2 is a possible D gene (5 bases). The length of the CDR3 is 14 residues. V was shortened by 5 bases and J by 5 bases, with 15 bases between the two germline ends. The germline V gene has CDR1 SGHTA and CDR2 FQGNSA. The CDR3 is CASSPEGHRETQYF. The CDR3 bases are TGTGCCAGCAGCCCTGAGGGCCACCGGGAGACCCAGTACTTC.

V usage is TRBV24-1 and J usage is TRBJ2-2, with TRBD2 identical over 7 bases. The CDR3 runs 14 residues. J was trimmed by 6 bases and V by 0 bases; bases with no gene match: 0. CDR1 KGHDR and CDR2 SFDVKD come from the germline V gene. CDR3 sequence (DNA): TGTGCCACCAGTGATTTGGGGGGGGCCGGGGAGCTGTTTTTT. The encoded protein is CATSDLGGAGELFF.